This T cell receptor (beta chain) was sequenced in a study of OX40 agonist ivuxolimab in advanced cancers. Across the study: Eligibility admitted prior anti-PD-1, anti-PD-L1 or anti-CTLA-4 therapy; roughly 39% had some.

Only in-frame clones appear in the TCRdb table, and some are missing; sequencing was by immunoSEQ multiplex PCR. Altogether more than 25,000 clones are present, 83% being singletons, with the ten largest covering approximately 12%. V shed 0 bases and J shed 4 bases, with 2 bases lying between them. In germline, CDR1 is SGHNT, CDR2 YYREEE (reference sequence). CDR3 length: 11 amino acids. The V and J genes are TRBV5-4 and TRBJ2-7, with D uncertain. The sample in question was CD4+ or CD8+ T cells sorted from blood, obtained in a trial of the OX40 agonist ivuxolimab. The clonotype comes from an adult with an advanced solid tumor such as melanoma, head and neck, liver or kidney cancer. CDR3 residues: CASSLGYEQYF. The DNA for the CDR3 is TGTGCCAGCAGCTTGGGATACGAGCAGTACTTC.